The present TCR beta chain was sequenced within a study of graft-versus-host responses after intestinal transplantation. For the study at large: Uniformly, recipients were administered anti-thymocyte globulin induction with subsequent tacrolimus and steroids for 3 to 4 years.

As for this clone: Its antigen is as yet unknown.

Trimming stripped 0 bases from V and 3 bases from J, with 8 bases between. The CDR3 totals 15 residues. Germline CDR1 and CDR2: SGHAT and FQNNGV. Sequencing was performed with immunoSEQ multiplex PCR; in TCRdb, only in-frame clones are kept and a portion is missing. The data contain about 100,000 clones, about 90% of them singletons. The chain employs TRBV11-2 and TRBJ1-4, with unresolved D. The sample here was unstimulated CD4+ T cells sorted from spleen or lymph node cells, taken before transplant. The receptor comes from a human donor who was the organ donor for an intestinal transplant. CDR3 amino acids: CASSLDLRSNEKLFF. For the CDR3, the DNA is TGTGCCAGCAGCTTAGATCTTAGATCTAATGAAAAACTGTTTTTT. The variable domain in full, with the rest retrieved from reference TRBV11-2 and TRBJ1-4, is EAGVAQSPRYKIIEKRQSVAFWCNPISGHATLYWYQQILGQGPKLLIQFQNNGVVDDSQLPKDRFSAERLKGVDSTLKIQPAKLEDSAVYLCASSLDLRSNEKLFFGSGTQLSVL.